This T cell receptor (beta chain) derives from a study of T cell responses to AZD1222 COVID-19 vaccine. The overall study: Second doses at about 4 or about 12 weeks were pooled. General study points: Vaccine-related CD4 TCRs covered spike, predominating at 160-218 and 743-854. Of the AZD1222 recipients, only 5 to 7 were seropositive at baseline.

The CDR3 has 14 amino acids. Germline values: CDR1 MNHEY, CDR2 SVGAGI. V was shortened by 8 bases and J by 3 bases, with 17 bases between the two germline ends. For this clone: Its antigen remains unknown.

This table comes from immunoSEQ multiplex PCR, and its TCRdb copy is limited to in-frame clones, with some not included. The sample carries around 140,000 clones, 89% recorded once. This receptor was identified in an adult in good health. Sample: peripheral blood, taken on day 0 of AZD1222 vaccination. This chain joins TRBV6-5 and TRBJ2-7; D possibly corresponds to TRBD1 (6 bases). CDR3 sequence (DNA): TGTGCCAGCTCATCTACCAGGGGAATCTACGAGCAGTACTTC. It specifies CASSSTRGIYEQYF.